This entry lists 30 T cell receptor beta chains sequenced from one sample in a study of cytotoxic CD8 clonotypes in ibrutinib-treated CLL. This table comes from immunoSEQ multiplex PCR, and its TCRdb copy is limited to in-frame clones, with some not included. This table holds around 150,000 clones, over 65% found once. The starting material was PBMCs, obtained after 12 months of ibrutinib treatment. The source is a human donor with chronic lymphocytic leukemia.

This rearrangement joins TRBV5-8 to TRBJ1-1; D gene unclear. This CDR3 spans 9 amino acids. The germline gives CDR1 SGHTS, CDR2 YDEGEE. Trimming pared 4 bases from V and 11 bases from J, leaving 6 bases between. The CDR3 loop is CASSTTAFF. The CDR3 region has the DNA TGTGCCAGCAGCACTACCGCTTTCTTT. Supplemented by reference TRBV5-8 and TRBJ1-1, the full variable domain reads EAGVTQSPTHLIKTRGQQATLRCSPISGHTSVYWYQQALGLGLQFLLWYDEGEERNRGNFPPRFSGRQFPNYSSELNVNALELEDSALYLCASSTTAFFGQGTRLTVV.

Only one count was recorded for this clone. The chain combines TRBV7-9 with TRBJ2-1; tentatively, D is TRBD2 (6 bases). The CDR3 contains 16 residues. V was shortened by 1 base and J by 5 bases, with 15 bases between the two germline ends. Germline assignment: CDR1 SEHNR and CDR2 FQNEAQ (reference sequence). CDR3 amino acids: CASSLVSEGRDNEQFF. CDR3 DNA: TGTGCCAGCAGCTTAGTATCGGAGGGCAGGGACAATGAGCAGTTCTTC.

V gene TRBV5-4 combines with J gene TRBJ1-5; TRBD1 matches 9 bases. The germline gives CDR1 SGHNT, CDR2 YYREEE (reference sequence). The CDR3 totals 18 residues. The V segment lost 0 bases and the J segment 0 bases; nucleotides outside the gene matches: 7. The CDR3 DNA reads TGTGCCAGCAGCTTGGACGGACAGGGGAGATATAGCAATCAGCCCCAGCATTTT. This codes for CASSLDGQGRYSNQPQHF.

CDR3 sequence reads: CASSARQGATDTQYF. The CDR3 DNA is TGTGCCAGCAGCGCGAGACAGGGGGCCACAGATACGCAGTATTTT. V usage is TRBV9 and J usage is TRBJ2-3; TRBD1 matches at 10 bases. CDR1 is SGDLS and CDR2 is YYNGEE in the germline V gene. The CDR3 is 15 amino acids. V lost 3 bases and J lost 2; bases outside the gene matches: 3.

This chain joins TRBV19 and TRBJ1-1, with D perhaps matching TRBD1 (6 bases). Germline V gene lookup returns CDR1 LNHDA and CDR2 SQIVND (reference sequence). CDR3 length: 13 residues. V was shortened by 5 bases and J by 10 bases, with 17 bases between the two germline ends. The CDR3 DNA sequence: TGTGCCAGTAGTTTACGGGACACCATGGGAGCTTTCTTT. Translation: CASSLRDTMGAFF.

A few counts support this clone. V is TRBV5-1 and J is TRBJ2-3, with 7 bases aligning to TRBD1. Germline CDR1 is SGHRS and CDR2 is YFSETQ. Trimming cost V 4 bases and J 1 base; bases outside gene matches: 3. The CDR3 is 14 residues long. CDR3 sequence (DNA): TGCGCCAGCAGCGGGACAGTGCGCACAGATACGCAGTATTTT. It yields the protein CASSGTVRTDTQYF. The whole variable domain, filled in from reference TRBV5-1 and TRBJ2-3, reads KAGVTQTPRYLIKTRGQQVTLSCSPISGHRSVSWYQQTPGQGLQFLFEYFSETQRNKGNFPGRFSGRQFSNSRSEMNVSTLELGDSALYLCASSGTVRTDTQYFGPGTRLTVL.

The chain combines TRBV10-1 with TRBJ1-1, with D uncertain. V gave up 5 bases and J gave up 5 bases, with 3 bases separating them. Germline V CDR1 and CDR2: WNHNN, SYGVQD (reference sequence). This CDR3 comprises 10 residues. The CDR3 loop reads CASSRTEAFF. The CDR3 nucleotides read TGCGCCAGCAGTAGAACTGAAGCTTTCTTT.

This clone appeared a few times. The chain recombines TRBV19 with TRBJ1-5; TRBD1 might be the D (5 bases). Germline-derived CDR1 and CDR2 are LNHDA and SQIVND (reference sequence). The CDR3 sequence is 14 residues long. Trimming cost V 6 bases and J 10 bases, with 19 bases left between them. The CDR3, as DNA: TGTGCCAGTAGCACGGGGGGGGGTGGTCGACCCCAGCATTTT. It specifies CASSTGGGGRPQHF.

The J gene is TRBJ1-4, the V gene TRBV28; D is unresolved. Trimming took off 2 bases at V and 8 bases at J, with 6 bases between the two ends. There are 12 residues in the CDR3. Germline CDR1 MDHEN, CDR2 SYDVKM. DNA for the CDR3: TGTGCCAGCAGTTTAACGGTAGAAAAACTGTTTTTT. Translation gives CASSLTVEKLFF.

The chain recombines TRBV28 with TRBJ1-2; maybe TRBD1 (5 bases). The germline V gene encodes CDR1 MDHEN and CDR2 SYDVKM. The CDR3 is made up of 13 amino acids. Trimming removed 2 bases at V and 6 bases at J, with 10 bases between. CDR3 protein: CASSLGKGNGYTF. The DNA of the CDR3 is TGTGCCAGCAGTTTAGGCAAGGGGAATGGCTACACCTTC.

To note about this clone: This sample also contains other DNA sequences that code for the same CDR3. The chain joins TRBV5-1 to TRBJ1-5; D is perhaps TRBD1 (6 bases). The V and J ends lost 0 bases and 0 bases respectively, with 7 bases between them. This CDR3 has 15 residues. Germline V lookup: CDR1 SGHRS, CDR2 YFSETQ. In DNA, the CDR3 is TGCGCCAGCAGCTTGGAGGGGGTTAGCAATCAGCCCCAGCATTTT. It is translated as CASSLEGVSNQPQHF.

This chain uses TRBV7-8 with TRBJ2-7; D ambiguous. This CDR3 is built from 13 residues. In germline, CDR1 is SGHVS, CDR2 FQNEAQ. Trimming left V 0 bases short and J 2 bases short, with 5 bases between. The CDR3 region has the DNA TGTGCCAGCAGCTTAGCCTCTACCTACGAGCAGTACTTC. Translation: CASSLASTYEQYF.

The chain uses TRBV7-2 and TRBJ2-1, with 14 bases fitting TRBD2. Per the germline V gene, CDR1 is SGHTA and CDR2 is FQGNSA. J gave up 4 bases and V 1 base, and 6 bases lay outside the gene matches. The CDR3 is made up of 18 amino acids. CDR3 DNA: TGTGCCAGCAGCTTAGGGAGGACTAGCGGGAGGCAATACAATGAGCAGTTCTTC. It yields the protein CASSLGRTSGRQYNEQFF.

This clone was seen a handful of times. The chain carries TRBV2 and TRBJ2-2, with D maybe TRBD2 (7 bases). Looked up from germline, CDR1 is SNHLY and CDR2 is FYNNEI. Trimming cost V 7 bases and J 6 bases, with 15 bases left between them. The length of the CDR3 is 14 residues. The CDR3 protein is CASMGGRVAGELFF. CDR3 nucleotides: TGTGCCAGCATGGGGGGGCGAGTGGCCGGGGAGCTGTTTTTT.

The genes are TRBV5-8 and TRBJ2-1, with D perhaps given as TRBD1 or TRBD2 (5 bases each). The germline V gene encodes CDR1 SGHTS and CDR2 YDEGEE. The CDR3 has 13 amino acids. Between the trimmed V and J ends, which lost 0 bases and 9 bases, there was a span of 10 bases. The CDR3, as DNA: TGTGCCAGCAGCTTGGCCCCGGGGCGTGAGCAGTTCTTC. Its protein is CASSLAPGREQFF.

The chain employs TRBV28 and TRBJ1-6; tentatively, D is TRBD1 (5 bases). The germline V gene encodes CDR1 MDHEN and CDR2 SYDVKM. The CDR3 has 14 amino acids. V was pared by 5 bases and J by 7 bases, with 12 bases between. Here the CDR3 DNA reads TGTGCCAGCAGTCCAGGGAGGAACAATTCACCCCTCCACTTT. Translation gives CASSPGRNNSPLHF.

The CDR3 is CASSQEEGQPNTEAFF. In DNA form, the CDR3 reads TGCGCCAGCAGCCAAGAAGAGGGACAGCCGAACACTGAAGCTTTCTTT. This chain uses TRBV4-3 with TRBJ1-1, with 7 bases identical to TRBD1. The germline CDR1 and CDR2 sequences are LGHNA and YSLEER. This CDR3 is built from 16 residues. V shed 0 bases, J shed 1 base, and the junction held 5 bases outside the gene matches.

V gene TRBV18 combines with J gene TRBJ2-3; unclear D gene. Germline V gene sequence: CDR1 KGHSH, CDR2 LQKENI. This CDR3 has 16 amino acids. Deletions cut 2 bases from V and 0 bases from J, with 12 bases between. For the CDR3, the DNA is TGTGCCAGCTCACCAACCCAGGTCTCTAGCACAGATACGCAGTATTTT. This gives the protein CASSPTQVSSTDTQYF. Looking up the rest from reference TRBV18 and TRBJ2-3 gives the full variable domain: NAGVMQNPRHLVRRRGQEARLRCSPMKGHSHVYWYRQLPEEGLKFMVYLQKENIIDESGMPKERFSAEFPKEGPSILRIQQVVRGDSAAYFCASSPTQVSSTDTQYFGPGTRLTVL.

The gene calls are TRBV5-4 and TRBJ1-2; 9 nucleotides line up with TRBD1. This CDR3 has 14 residues. Germline V lookup: CDR1 SGHNT, CDR2 YYREEE (reference sequence). The trim removed 2 bases at V and 4 bases at J, leaving 3 bases unmatched. The CDR3 bases are TGTGCCAGCAGCTTACAGGGGGCGGTCTATGGCTACACCTTC. Protein: CASSLQGAVYGYTF.

The chain couples TRBV18 to TRBJ1-3; D remains unclear. Looked up from germline, CDR1 is KGHSH and CDR2 is LQKENI. The V and J ends lost 5 bases and 0 bases respectively, with 8 bases between them. This CDR3 is 14 amino acids long. Written as DNA, the CDR3 is TGTGCCAGCTCAGCAGATGACTCTGGAAACACCATATATTTT. Residues: CASSADDSGNTIYF.

This chain connects TRBV7-9 to TRBJ2-3, with D possibly matching TRBD2 (6 bases). Germline V gene sequence: CDR1 SEHNR, CDR2 FQNEAQ (reference sequence). Between the trimmed V and J ends, which lost 5 bases and 0 bases, there was a span of 18 bases. The CDR3 is 17 residues long. CDR3 loop: CASSPRTTRASTDTQYF. In DNA form, the CDR3 reads TGTGCCAGCAGCCCGAGGACTACCCGTGCTAGCACAGATACGCAGTATTTT. Full variable domain (remainder filled in from reference TRBV7-9 and TRBJ2-3): DTGVSQNPRHKITKRGQNVTFRCDPISEHNRLYWYRQTLGQGPEFLTYFQNEAQLEKSRLLSDRFSAERPKGSFSTLEIQRTEQGDSAMYLCASSPRTTRASTDTQYFGPGTRLTVL.

V usage is TRBV5-1 and J usage is TRBJ2-1; D is uncertain. The germline gives CDR1 SGHRS, CDR2 YFSETQ. The CDR3 spans 18 residues. V was pared by 0 bases and J by 7 bases, with 23 bases between. DNA for the CDR3: TGCGCCAGCAGCTTGGCCCCTCGAGCCGCCGCCCCCCCAAATGAGCAGTTCTTC. Its protein is CASSLAPRAAAPPNEQFF.

This clone was counted a few times. Other DNA sequences in the same sample also yield this CDR3. The chain carries TRBV4-2 and TRBJ2-7; TRBD1 matches 7 bases. This CDR3 has 14 residues. Germline V lookup: CDR1 LGHNA, CDR2 YNFKEQ. V lost 1 base to trimming and J lost 4 bases; unmatched junction nucleotides: 4. The CDR3 loop is CASSQGQGTYEQYF. The CDR3 DNA reads TGTGCCAGCAGCCAAGGACAGGGAACTTACGAGCAGTACTTC.

This clone has more than one count but fewer than ten. CDR3 nucleotides: TGTGCCAGCCCCGAGGGGGGTGTTGGGTATAGCAATCAGCCCCAGCATTTT. Its translation: CASPEGGVGYSNQPQHF. The chain has TRBV21-1 and TRBJ1-5. TRBV21-1 is a pseudogene segment. The CDR3 sequence is 17 residues long.

The sample holds a few counts of this clone. The CDR3 DNA follows: TGTGCCAGCACCCCCTCGCGAGCAGGCCCGAACACCATATATTTT. Translating it yields CASTPSRAGPNTIYF. V is TRBV28 and J is TRBJ1-3; D uncertain. CDR3 length: 15 residues. The V end was cut by 7 bases, the J end by 7 bases, with 20 bases between. In germline, CDR1 is MDHEN, CDR2 SYDVKM.

This chain uses TRBV7-2 with TRBJ1-5; a weak D match, TRBD1 (5 bases). V gave up 5 bases and J gave up 3 bases, with 17 bases separating them. The CDR3 consists of 16 residues. The germline CDR1 and CDR2 sequences are SGHTA and FQGNSA. The CDR3 coding sequence is TGTGCCAGCAGCCCGGGCCGGCACAGGTCCAATCAGCCCCAGCATTTT. Translating it yields CASSPGRHRSNQPQHF.

This clone was picked up a small number of times. The J gene is TRBJ2-7, the V gene TRBV28; the D is unclear. Germline CDR1 reads MDHEN; CDR2 reads SYDVKM. The CDR3 is 12 residues long. In nucleotides, the CDR3 is TGTGCAGCGACATCAACATCCTACGAGCAGTACTTC. This translates into CAATSTSYEQYF.

This clone has just one count. DNA for the CDR3: TGTGCCAGCAGCCCAGGAACAGGGGCCCAGCATTTT. Translation gives CASSPGTGAQHF. V is TRBV7-9 and J is TRBJ1-5, with 7 bases aligning to TRBD1. The length of the CDR3 is 12 residues. The J segment lost 11 bases and the V segment lost 5 bases, leaving 6 bases of the junction unmatched. CDR1 and CDR2 (germline): SEHNR, FQNEAQ (reference sequence). The whole variable domain, remainder taken from reference TRBV7-9 and TRBJ1-5, is DTGVSQNPRHKITKRGQNVTFRCDPISEHNRLYWYRQTLGQGPEFLTYFQNEAQLEKSRLLSDRFSAERPKGSFSTLEIQRTEQGDSAMYLCASSPGTGAQHFGDGTRLSIL.

V is TRBV4-2 and J is TRBJ2-7, with D maybe TRBD2 (5 bases). The V end lost 0 bases, the J end lost 3 bases, and 12 bases lay between the germline ends. The germline V gene has CDR1 LGHNA and CDR2 YNFKEQ. The CDR3 is 15 residues long. This chain's CDR3 is CASSQDLSASYEQYF. Written as DNA, the CDR3 is TGTGCCAGCAGCCAAGATCTTAGCGCAAGCTACGAGCAGTACTTC.

J is TRBJ1-5 and V is TRBV29-1; unclear D gene. V lost 1 base, J lost 0 bases, and 4 bases lay in between. The CDR3 has 13 amino acids. Per the germline V gene, CDR1 is SQVTM and CDR2 is ANQGSEA. CDR3 loop: CSVEVDSNQPQHF. CDR3 DNA sequence: TGCAGCGTTGAAGTGGATAGCAATCAGCCCCAGCATTTT.